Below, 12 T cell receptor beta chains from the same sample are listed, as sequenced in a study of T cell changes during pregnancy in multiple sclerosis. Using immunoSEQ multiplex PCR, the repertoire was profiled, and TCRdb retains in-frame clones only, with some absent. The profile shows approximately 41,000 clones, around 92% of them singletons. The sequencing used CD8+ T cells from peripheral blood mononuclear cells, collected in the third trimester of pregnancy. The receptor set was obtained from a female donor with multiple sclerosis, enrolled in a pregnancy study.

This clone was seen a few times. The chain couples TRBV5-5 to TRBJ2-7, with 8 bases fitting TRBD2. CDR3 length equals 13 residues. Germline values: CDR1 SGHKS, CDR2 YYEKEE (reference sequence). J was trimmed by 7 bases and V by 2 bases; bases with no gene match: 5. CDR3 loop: CASSFGTRTEQYF. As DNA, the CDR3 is TGTGCCAGCAGCTTCGGGACTAGGACAGAGCAGTACTTC.

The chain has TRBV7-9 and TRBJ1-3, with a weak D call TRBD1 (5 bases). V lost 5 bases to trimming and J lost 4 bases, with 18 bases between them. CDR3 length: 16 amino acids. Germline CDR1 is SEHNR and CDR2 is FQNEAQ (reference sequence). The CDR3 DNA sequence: TGTGCCAGCAGCCCCTGGGACTCTACGACAGGAAACACCATATATTTT. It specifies CASSPWDSTTGNTIYF.

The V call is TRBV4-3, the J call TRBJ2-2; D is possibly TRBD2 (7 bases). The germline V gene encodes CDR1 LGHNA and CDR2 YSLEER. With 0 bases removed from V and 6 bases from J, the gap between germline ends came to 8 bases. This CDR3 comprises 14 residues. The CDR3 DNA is TGCGCCAGCAGCCAAGAAGGGGGGGCCGGGGAGCTGTTTTTT. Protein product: CASSQEGGAGELFF.

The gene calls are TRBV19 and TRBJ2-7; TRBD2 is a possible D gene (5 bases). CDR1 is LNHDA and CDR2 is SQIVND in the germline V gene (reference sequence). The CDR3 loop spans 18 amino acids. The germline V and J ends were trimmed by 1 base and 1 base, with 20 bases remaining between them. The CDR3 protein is CASSIVGGRGAGSYEQYF. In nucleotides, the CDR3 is TGTGCCAGTAGTATAGTGGGCGGCCGGGGAGCCGGTTCCTACGAGCAGTACTTC.

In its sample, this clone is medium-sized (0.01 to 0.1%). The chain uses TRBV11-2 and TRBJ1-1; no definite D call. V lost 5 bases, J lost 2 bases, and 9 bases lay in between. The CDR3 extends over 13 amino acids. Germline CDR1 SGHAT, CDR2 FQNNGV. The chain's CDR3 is CASSPYFNTEAFF. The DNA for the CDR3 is TGTGCCAGCAGCCCCTATTTTAACACTGAAGCTTTCTTT. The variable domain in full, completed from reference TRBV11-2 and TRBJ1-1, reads EAGVAQSPRYKIIEKRQSVAFWCNPISGHATLYWYQQILGQGPKLLIQFQNNGVVDDSQLPKDRFSAERLKGVDSTLKIQPAKLEDSAVYLCASSPYFNTEAFFGQGTRLTVV.

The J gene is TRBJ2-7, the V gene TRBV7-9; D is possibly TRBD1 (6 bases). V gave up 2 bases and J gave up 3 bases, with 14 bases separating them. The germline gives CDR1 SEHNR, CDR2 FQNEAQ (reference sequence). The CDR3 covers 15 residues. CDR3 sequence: CASSLLQGTDYEQYF. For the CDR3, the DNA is TGTGCCAGCAGCTTATTACAGGGCACTGACTACGAGCAGTACTTC. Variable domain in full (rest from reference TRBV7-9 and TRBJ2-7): DTGVSQNPRHKITKRGQNVTFRCDPISEHNRLYWYRQTLGQGPEFLTYFQNEAQLEKSRLLSDRFSAERPKGSFSTLEIQRTEQGDSAMYLCASSLLQGTDYEQYFGPGTRLTVT.

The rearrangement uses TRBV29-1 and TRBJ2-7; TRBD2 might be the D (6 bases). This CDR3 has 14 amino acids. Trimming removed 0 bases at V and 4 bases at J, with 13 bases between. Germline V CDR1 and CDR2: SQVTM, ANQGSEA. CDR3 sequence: CSVEDEAGGYEQYF. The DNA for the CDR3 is TGCAGCGTTGAAGACGAAGCGGGCGGTTACGAGCAGTACTTC.

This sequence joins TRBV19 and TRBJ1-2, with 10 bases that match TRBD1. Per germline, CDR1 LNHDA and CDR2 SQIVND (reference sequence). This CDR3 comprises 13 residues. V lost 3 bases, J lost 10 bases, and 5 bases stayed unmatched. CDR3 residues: CASSIGTGDFYTF. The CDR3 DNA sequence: TGTGCCAGTAGTATCGGGACAGGGGACTTCTACACCTTC.

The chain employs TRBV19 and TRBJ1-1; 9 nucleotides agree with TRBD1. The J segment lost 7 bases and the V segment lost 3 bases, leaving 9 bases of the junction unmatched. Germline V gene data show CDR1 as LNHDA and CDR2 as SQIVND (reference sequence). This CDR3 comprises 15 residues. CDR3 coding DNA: TGTGCCAGTAGTATTCCGGGACAGGGCAAAGATGAAGCTTTCTTT. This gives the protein CASSIPGQGKDEAFF.

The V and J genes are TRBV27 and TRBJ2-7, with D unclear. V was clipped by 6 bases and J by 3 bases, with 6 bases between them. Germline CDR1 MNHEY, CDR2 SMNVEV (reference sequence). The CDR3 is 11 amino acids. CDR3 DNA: TGTGCCAGCAGCTCTAACTACGAGCAGTACTTC. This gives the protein CASSSNYEQYF.

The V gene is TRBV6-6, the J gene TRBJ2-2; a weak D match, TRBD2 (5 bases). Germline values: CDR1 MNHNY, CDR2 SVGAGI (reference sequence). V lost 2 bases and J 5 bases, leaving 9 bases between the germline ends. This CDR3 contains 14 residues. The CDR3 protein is CASSYASWTGELFF. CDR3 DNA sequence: TGTGCCAGCAGTTACGCTAGCTGGACCGGGGAGCTGTTTTTT.

The CDR3 loop reads CASSQGTGASYEQYF. The CDR3, as DNA: TGCGCCAGCAGCCAAGGGACAGGGGCTTCCTACGAGCAGTACTTC. The V call is TRBV4-1, the J call TRBJ2-7, with 9 bases that match TRBD1. There are 15 residues in the CDR3. Per germline, CDR1 MGHRA and CDR2 YSYEKL. The V gene end was trimmed by 1 base and the J gene end by 1 base; junction bases not matched to a gene: 2.